This T cell receptor (beta chain) was recorded in a study of neurological immune-mediated disorders. Study-wide findings and caveats: It was HTLV-1-associated myelopathy that showed the most TCR clonal expansion, while multiple sclerosis showed the least, falling below healthy controls. Private repertoires in all groups were suggested by the absence of shared CDR3 amino acid sequences among expanded clones across subjects.

Germline V gives CDR1 SEHNR, CDR2 FQNEAQ (reference sequence). V shed 6 bases and J shed 0 bases, with 15 bases lying between them. This CDR3 has 16 residues. With 10-nucleotide random UMIs included, cDNA was synthesized by 5'RACE. TCRdb redid the calling of the 5' RACE reads with MiXCR, one entry per CDR3 protein. The sample lists 33,000 or so distinct CDR3 sequences, 7% to 8% seen once, with 4% to 5.5% in the top ten. This clonotype has ten or more counts. The antigen is unknown. The material sequenced was PBMCs. The chain couples TRBV7-9 to TRBJ1-5; D not resolved. This receptor was obtained from a middle-aged woman in good health. This CDR3 is CASRPGNYFSNQPQHF. The CDR3 region has the DNA TGTGCCAGCAGGCCCGGGAACTACTTTAGCAATCAGCCCCAGCATTTT.